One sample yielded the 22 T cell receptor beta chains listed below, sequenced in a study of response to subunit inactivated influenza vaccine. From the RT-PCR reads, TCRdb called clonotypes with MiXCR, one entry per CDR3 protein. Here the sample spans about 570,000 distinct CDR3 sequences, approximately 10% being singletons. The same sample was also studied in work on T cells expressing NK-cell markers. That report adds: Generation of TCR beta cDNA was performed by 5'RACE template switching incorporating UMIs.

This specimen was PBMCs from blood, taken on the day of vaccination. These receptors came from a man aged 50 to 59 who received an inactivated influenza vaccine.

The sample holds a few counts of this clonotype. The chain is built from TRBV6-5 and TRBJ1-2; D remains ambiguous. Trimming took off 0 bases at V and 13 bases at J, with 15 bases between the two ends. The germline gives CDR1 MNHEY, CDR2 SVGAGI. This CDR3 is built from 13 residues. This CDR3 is CASSYSAGSPSTF. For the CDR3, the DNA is TGTGCCAGCAGTTACTCGGCAGGCTCCCCTAGCACCTTC.

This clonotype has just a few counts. CDR3 sequence: CASSPSVGLNTEAFF. The CDR3 DNA is TGTGCCAGCAGTCCCTCCGTCGGGCTGAACACTGAAGCTTTCTTT. The chain has TRBV12-3 or TRBV12-4 and TRBJ1-1; D remains unclear. V was clipped by 5 bases and J by 0 bases, with 13 bases between them. This CDR3 has 15 residues.

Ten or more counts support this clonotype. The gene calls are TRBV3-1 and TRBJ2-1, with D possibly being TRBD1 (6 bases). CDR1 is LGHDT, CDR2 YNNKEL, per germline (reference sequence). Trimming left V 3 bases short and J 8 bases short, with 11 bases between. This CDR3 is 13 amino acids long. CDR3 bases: TGTGCCAGCAGCCACCAGGGGATTGATGAGCAGTTCTTC. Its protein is CASSHQGIDEQFF.

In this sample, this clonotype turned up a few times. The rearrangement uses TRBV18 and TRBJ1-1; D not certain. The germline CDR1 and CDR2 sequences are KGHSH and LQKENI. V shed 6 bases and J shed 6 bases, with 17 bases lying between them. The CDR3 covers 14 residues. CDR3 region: CASSENIGKAEAFF. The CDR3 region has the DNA TGTGCCAGCTCGGAGAATATAGGAAAGGCTGAAGCTTTCTTT.

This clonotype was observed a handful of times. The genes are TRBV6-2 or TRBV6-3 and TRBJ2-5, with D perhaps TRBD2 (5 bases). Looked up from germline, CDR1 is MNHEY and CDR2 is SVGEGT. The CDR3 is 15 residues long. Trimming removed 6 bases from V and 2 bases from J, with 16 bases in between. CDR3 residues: CASRDGLSPQETQYF. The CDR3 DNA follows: TGTGCCAGCAGGGACGGACTTTCGCCTCAAGAGACCCAGTACTTC.

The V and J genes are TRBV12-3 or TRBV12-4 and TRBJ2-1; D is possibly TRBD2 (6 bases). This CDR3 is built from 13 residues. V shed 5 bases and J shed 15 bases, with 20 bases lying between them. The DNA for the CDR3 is TGTGCCAGCAGTGGGGGAGCGGAGGGCGTACGGTTCTTC. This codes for CASSGGAEGVRFF.

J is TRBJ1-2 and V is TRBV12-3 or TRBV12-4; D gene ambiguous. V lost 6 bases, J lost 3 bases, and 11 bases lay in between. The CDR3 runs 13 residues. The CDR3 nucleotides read TGTGCCAGCAGCCCGGCCCCGGACTATGGCTACACCTTC. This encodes CASSPAPDYGYTF.

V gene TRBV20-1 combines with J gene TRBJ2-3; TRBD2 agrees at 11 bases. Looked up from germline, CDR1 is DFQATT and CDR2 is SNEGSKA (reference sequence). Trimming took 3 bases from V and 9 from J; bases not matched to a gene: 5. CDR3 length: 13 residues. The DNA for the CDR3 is TGCAGTGCTAGCCGACTAGCGGGATTGACGCAGTATTTT. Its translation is CSASRLAGLTQYF.

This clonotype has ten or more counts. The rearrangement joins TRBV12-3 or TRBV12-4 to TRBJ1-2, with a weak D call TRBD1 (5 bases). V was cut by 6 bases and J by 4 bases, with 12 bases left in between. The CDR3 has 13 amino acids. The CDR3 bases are TGTGCCAGCAGCCCCGGGGCCTCCTATGGCTACACCTTC. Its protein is CASSPGASYGYTF.

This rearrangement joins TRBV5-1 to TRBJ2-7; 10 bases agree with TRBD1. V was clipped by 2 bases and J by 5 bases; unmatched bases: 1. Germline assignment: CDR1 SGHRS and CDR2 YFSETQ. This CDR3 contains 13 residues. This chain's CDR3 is CASSFGTGDEQYF. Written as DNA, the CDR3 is TGCGCCAGCAGCTTCGGGACAGGGGACGAGCAGTACTTC.

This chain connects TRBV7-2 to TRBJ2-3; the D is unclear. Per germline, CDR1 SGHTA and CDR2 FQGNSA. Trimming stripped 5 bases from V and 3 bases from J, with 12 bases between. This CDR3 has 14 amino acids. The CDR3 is CASSQPRRTDTQYF. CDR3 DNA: TGTGCCAGCAGCCAACCCCGACGGACAGATACGCAGTATTTT.

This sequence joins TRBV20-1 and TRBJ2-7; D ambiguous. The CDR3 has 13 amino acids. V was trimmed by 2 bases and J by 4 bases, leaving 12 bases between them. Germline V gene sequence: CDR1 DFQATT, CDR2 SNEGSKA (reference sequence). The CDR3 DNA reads TGCAGTGCTAGAAGGGCCGTGGAGTACGAGCAGTACTTC. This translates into CSARRAVEYEQYF.

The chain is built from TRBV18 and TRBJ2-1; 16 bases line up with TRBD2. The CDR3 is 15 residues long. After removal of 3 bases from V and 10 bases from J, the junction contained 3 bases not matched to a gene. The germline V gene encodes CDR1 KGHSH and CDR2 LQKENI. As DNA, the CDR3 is TGTGCCAGCTCACCCGGGACTAGCGGGAGGGCCGAGCAGTTCTTC. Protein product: CASSPGTSGRAEQFF.

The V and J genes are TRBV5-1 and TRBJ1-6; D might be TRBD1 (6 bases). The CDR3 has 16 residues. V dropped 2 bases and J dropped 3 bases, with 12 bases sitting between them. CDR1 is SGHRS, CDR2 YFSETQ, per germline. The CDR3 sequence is CASSFTGLLYNSPLHF. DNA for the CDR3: TGCGCCAGCAGCTTCACAGGGCTCCTCTATAATTCACCCCTCCACTTT.

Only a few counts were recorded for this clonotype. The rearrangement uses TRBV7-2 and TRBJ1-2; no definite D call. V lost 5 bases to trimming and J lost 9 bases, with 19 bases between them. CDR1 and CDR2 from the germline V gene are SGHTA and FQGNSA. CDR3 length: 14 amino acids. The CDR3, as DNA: TGTGCCAGCAGCCCTGGCTTAGTCGGCCAGAGCTACACCTTC. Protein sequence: CASSPGLVGQSYTF.

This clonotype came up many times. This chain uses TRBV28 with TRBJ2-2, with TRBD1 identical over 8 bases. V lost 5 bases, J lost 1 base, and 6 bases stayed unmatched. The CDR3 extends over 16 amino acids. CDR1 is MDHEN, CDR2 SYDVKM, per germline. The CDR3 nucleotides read TGTGCCAGCAGTGCATTGGGACAGGTGAACACCGGGGAGCTGTTTTTT. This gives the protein CASSALGQVNTGELFF.

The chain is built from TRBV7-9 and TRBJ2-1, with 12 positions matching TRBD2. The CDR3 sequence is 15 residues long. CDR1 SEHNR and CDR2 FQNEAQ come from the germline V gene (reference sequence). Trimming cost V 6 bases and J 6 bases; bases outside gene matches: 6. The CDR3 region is CASRRTSGNINEQFF. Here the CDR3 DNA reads TGTGCCAGCAGGCGGACTAGCGGGAACATCAATGAGCAGTTCTTC.

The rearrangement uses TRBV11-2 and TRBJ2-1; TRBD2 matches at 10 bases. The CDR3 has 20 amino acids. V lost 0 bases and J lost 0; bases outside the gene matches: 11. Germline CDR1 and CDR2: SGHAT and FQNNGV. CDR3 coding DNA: TGTGCCAGCAGCTTAGATCGGGGTAGCGGGGGGCCGAGCTCCTACAATGAGCAGTTCTTC. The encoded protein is CASSLDRGSGGPSSYNEQFF.

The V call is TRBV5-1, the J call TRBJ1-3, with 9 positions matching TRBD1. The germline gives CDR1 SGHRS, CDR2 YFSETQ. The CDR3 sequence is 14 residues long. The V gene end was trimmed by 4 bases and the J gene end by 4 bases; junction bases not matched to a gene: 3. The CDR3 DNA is TGCGCCAGCAGCCCAGGACAGGGGGGAAACACCATATATTTT. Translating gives CASSPGQGGNTIYF.

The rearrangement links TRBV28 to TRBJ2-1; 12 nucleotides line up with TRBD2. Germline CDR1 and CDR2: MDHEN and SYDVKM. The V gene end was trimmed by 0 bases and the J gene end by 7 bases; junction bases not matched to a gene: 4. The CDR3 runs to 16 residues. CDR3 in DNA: TGTGCCAGCAGTTTATGGCTAGCGGGAGGGGAAAATGAGCAGTTCTTC. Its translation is CASSLWLAGGENEQFF. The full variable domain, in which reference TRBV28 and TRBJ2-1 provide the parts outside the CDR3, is DVKVTQSSRYLVKRTGEKVFLECVQDMDHENMFWYRQDPGLGLRLIYFSYDVKMKEKGDIPEGYSVSREKKERFSLILESASTNQTSMYLCASSLWLAGGENEQFFGPGTRLTVL.

CDR3 bases: TGTGCCAGCAGAACACCAGGGCCAGAGACCCAGTACTTC. As protein: CASRTPGPETQYF. The J gene is TRBJ2-5, the V gene TRBV7-2; a weak D match, TRBD1 (5 bases). There are 13 residues in the CDR3. Trimming left V 6 bases short and J 4 bases short, with 12 bases between. Germline loops: CDR1 SGHTA, CDR2 FQGNSA.

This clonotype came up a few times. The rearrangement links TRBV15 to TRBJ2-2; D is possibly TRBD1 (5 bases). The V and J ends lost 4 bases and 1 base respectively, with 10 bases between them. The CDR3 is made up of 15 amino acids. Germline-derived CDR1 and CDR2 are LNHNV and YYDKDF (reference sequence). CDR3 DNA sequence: TGTGCCACCAGCACGAAACAGGAGAACACCGGGGAGCTGTTTTTT. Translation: CATSTKQENTGELFF.